This TCR beta chain was captured by sequencing in a study of T cell responses to AZD1222 COVID-19 vaccine. Overall study results and limits: Targeting of unmutated variant regions was reportedly seen in nearly half of spike-specific TCRs.

About this clone: The antigen is undetermined.

Profiling relied on immunoSEQ multiplex PCR, and the TCRdb table lists in-frame clones only, not all of them. The sample holds about 88,000 clones, 92% seen once. The sequenced sample was peripheral blood, obtained on day 0 of AZD1222 vaccination. This clonotype was obtained from an adult in good health.

This chain's CDR3 is CASSERGYGYTF. CDR3 bases: TGTGCCAGCAGTGAAAGGGGATATGGCTACACCTTC. This sequence joins TRBV2 and TRBJ1-2, with D possibly being TRBD1 (5 bases). Germline V gives CDR1 SNHLY, CDR2 FYNNEI. V lost 2 bases and J 5 bases, leaving 6 bases between the germline ends. There are 12 residues in the CDR3.